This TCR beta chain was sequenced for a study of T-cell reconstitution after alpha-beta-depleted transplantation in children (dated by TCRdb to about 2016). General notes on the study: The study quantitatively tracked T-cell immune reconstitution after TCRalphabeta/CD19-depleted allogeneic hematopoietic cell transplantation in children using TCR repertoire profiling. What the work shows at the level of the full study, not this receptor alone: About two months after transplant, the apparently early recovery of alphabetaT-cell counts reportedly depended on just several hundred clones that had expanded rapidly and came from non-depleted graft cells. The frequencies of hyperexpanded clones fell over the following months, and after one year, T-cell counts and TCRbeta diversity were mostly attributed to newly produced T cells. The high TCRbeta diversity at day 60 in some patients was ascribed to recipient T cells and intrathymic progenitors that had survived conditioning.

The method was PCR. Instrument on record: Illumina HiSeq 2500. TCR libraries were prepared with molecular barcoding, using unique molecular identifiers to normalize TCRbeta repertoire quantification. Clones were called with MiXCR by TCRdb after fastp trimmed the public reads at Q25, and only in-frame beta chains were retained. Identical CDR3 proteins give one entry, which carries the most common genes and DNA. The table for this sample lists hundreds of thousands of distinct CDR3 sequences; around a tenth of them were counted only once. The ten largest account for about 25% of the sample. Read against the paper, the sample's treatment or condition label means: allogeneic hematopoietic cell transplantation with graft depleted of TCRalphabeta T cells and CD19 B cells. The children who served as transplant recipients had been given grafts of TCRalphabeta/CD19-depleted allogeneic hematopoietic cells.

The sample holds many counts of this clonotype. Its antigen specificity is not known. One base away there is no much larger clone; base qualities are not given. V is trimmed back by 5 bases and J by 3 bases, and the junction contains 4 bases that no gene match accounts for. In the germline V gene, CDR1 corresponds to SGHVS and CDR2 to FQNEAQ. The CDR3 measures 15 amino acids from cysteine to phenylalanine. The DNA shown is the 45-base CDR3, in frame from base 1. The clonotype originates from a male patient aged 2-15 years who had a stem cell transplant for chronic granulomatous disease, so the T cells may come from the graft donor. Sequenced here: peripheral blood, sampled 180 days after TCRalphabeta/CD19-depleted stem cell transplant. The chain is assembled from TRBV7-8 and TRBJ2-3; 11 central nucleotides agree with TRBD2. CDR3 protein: CASSAGLAATDTQYF. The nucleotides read TGTGCCAGCAGCGCGGGACTAGCGGCGACAGATACGCAGTATTTT.